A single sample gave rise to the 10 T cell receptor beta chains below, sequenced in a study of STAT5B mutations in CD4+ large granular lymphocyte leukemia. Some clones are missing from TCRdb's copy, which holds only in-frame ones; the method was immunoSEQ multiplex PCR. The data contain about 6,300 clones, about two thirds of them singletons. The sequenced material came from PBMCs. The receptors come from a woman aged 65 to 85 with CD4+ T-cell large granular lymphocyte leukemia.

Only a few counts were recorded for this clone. CDR3 loop: CAISKDKYSNQPQHF. The CDR3 DNA sequence: TGTGCCATCAGTAAAGACAAATATAGCAATCAGCCCCAGCATTTT. The chain recombines TRBV10-3 with TRBJ1-5; D ambiguous. Germline-derived CDR1 and CDR2 are ENHRY and SYGVKD. Trimming left V 5 bases short and J 0 bases short, with 11 bases between. CDR3 size: 15 residues.

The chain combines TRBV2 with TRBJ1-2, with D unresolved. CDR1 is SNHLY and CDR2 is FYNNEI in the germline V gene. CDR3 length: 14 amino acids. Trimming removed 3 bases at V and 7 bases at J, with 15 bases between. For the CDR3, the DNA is TGTGCCAGCAGTGACGATGGGAGTGTAGCTGGCTACACCTTC. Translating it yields CASSDDGSVAGYTF.

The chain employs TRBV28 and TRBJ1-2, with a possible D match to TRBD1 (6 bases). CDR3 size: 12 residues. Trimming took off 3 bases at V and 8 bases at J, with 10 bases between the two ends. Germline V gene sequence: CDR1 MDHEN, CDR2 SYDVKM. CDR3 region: CASSFSRGGYTF. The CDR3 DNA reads TGTGCCAGCAGTTTTTCCAGGGGCGGCTACACCTTC.

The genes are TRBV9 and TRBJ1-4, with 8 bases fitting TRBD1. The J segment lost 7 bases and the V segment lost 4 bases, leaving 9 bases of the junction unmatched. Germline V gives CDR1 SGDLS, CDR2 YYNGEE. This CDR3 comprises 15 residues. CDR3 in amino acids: CASSLLSGQAEKLFF. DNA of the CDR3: TGTGCCAGCAGCTTGCTTTCGGGACAGGCTGAAAAACTGTTTTTT.

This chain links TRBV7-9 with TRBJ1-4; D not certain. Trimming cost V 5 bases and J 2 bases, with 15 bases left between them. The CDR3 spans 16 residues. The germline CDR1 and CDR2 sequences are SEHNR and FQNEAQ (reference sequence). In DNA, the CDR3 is TGTGCCAGCAGCCAATGGCAGGCTGGGACTAATGAAAAACTGTTTTTT. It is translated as CASSQWQAGTNEKLFF.

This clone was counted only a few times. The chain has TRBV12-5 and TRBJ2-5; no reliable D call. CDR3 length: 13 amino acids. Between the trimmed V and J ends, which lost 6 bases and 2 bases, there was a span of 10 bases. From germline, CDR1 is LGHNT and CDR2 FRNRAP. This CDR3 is CASGASGQETQYF. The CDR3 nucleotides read TGTGCTAGTGGAGCCAGTGGGCAAGAGACCCAGTACTTC.

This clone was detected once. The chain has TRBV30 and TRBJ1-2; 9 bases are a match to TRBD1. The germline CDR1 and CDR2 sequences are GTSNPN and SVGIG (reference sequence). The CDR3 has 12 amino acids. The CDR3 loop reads CALQGALVGYTF. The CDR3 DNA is TGTGCGTTACAGGGGGCCTTGGTTGGCTACACCTTC.

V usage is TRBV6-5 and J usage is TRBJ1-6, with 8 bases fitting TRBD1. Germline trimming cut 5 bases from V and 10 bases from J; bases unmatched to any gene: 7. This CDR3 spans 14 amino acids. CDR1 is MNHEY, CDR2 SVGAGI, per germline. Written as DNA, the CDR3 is TGTGCCAGCAGTGAAGAGGGACAGGTATCACCCCTCCACTTT. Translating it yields CASSEEGQVSPLHF.

CDR3 nucleotides: TGTGCCGCCCGAGGAGAGGCTGAAGCTTTCTTT. Protein product: CAARGEAEAFF. The gene calls are TRBV10-3 and TRBJ1-1, with D unclear. The V gene's germline CDR1 is ENHRY and CDR2 SYGVKD. The CDR3 consists of 11 residues. V dropped 11 bases and J dropped 6 bases, with 13 bases sitting between them.

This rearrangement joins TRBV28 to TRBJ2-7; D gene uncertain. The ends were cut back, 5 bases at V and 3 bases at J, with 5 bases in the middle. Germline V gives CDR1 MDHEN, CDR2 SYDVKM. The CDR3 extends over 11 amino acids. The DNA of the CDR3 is TGTGCCAGCAGTACCCACTACGAGCAGTACTTC. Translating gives CASSTHYEQYF.